Listed here are 21 T cell receptor beta chains from one sample, sequenced in a study of blood T cells in healthy people across ages. The second PCR ran about 6 to 12 cycles with a sample-barcoded 5' primer and J-beta primers. MiXCR, run by TCRdb on the 5' RACE reads, gives a single entry per CDR3 protein. The sample has 550,000 to 800,000 distinct CDR3 sequences, around 20% seen once. Sequences were obtained from blood. The source of these receptors is a man in his 70s in good health.

This clonotype occurred a few times. This chain links TRBV5-1 with TRBJ2-2; TRBD1 agrees at 7 bases. The CDR3 has 16 amino acids. Trimming removed 4 bases from V and 1 base from J; junction bases left unmatched: 7. Germline V gives CDR1 SGHRS, CDR2 YFSETQ. For the CDR3, the DNA is TGCGCCAGCAGCCTCTTCCGGACAGGGAACACCGGGGAGCTGTTTTTT. This codes for CASSLFRTGNTGELFF.

The chain employs TRBV5-1 and TRBJ2-5; tentative D call: TRBD2 (6 bases). CDR3 size: 15 residues. Germline V lookup: CDR1 SGHRS, CDR2 YFSETQ. Trimming took 0 bases from V and 1 from J, leaving 10 bases between them. The CDR3: CASSLDATSQETQYF. The CDR3 DNA reads TGCGCCAGCAGCTTGGACGCGACTAGCCAAGAGACCCAGTACTTC.

This clonotype came up a few times. An end of the junction does not agree with germline; a read error may underlie this. The rearrangement uses TRBV20-1 and TRBJ2-2; 9 bases agree with TRBD1. The CDR3 extends over 17 amino acids. Germline CDR1 DFQATT, CDR2 SNEGSKA (reference sequence). The CDR3 bases are TGCAGTGCCACATACAGGGGGCGCCACTCGAACACCGGGGAGCCGTTTTTT. Translation: CSATYRGRHSNTGEPFF.

This clonotype came up many times. J is TRBJ2-5 and V is TRBV7-3; tentatively, D is TRBD1 or TRBD2 (5 bases each). The end of the DNA fits TRBJ2-7 better, so the J call may be wrong. This CDR3 is 13 amino acids long. Germline CDR1 reads SGHTA; CDR2 reads FQGTGA. CDR3: CASSVGRSYEQYF. The CDR3 DNA sequence: TGTGCCAGCAGCGTGGGACGATCCTACGAGCAGTACTTC.

The chain is built from TRBV20-1 and TRBJ1-2; 9 bases line up with TRBD1. This CDR3 comprises 15 residues. The ends lost 5 bases at V and 2 bases at J; junction bases unmatched: 9. Germline V CDR1 and CDR2: DFQATT, SNEGSKA (reference sequence). The CDR3 reads CSAYRDRVGNYGYTF. In DNA form, the CDR3 reads TGCAGTGCTTACCGGGACAGGGTAGGAAACTATGGCTACACCTTC.

This clonotype was picked up many times. J is TRBJ2-1 and V is TRBV3-1; 7 nucleotides align to TRBD1. J gave up 5 bases and V 6 bases, and 10 bases lay outside the gene matches. The CDR3 has 15 residues. Looked up from germline, CDR1 is LGHDT and CDR2 is YNNKEL (reference sequence). CDR3 DNA: TGTGCCAGCAGGCTACAGGGGACGGGAAACAATGAGCAGTTCTTC. Protein: CASRLQGTGNNEQFF.

This chain links TRBV20-1 with TRBJ2-3, with D maybe TRBD2 (6 bases). V gave up 2 bases and J gave up 6 bases, with 9 bases separating them. Germline V gene data show CDR1 as DFQATT and CDR2 as SNEGSKA (reference sequence). The CDR3 is 12 residues long. The CDR3 region has the DNA TGCAGTGCTAGATCGAGCGGGGATACGCAGTATTTT. As protein: CSARSSGDTQYF.

The V and J genes are TRBV24-1 and TRBJ2-5, with TRBD2 matching over 12 bases. Germline V gives CDR1 KGHDR, CDR2 SFDVKD. CDR3 size: 16 residues. The V and J ends lost 5 bases and 4 bases, in that order; junction bases with no gene match: 7. The CDR3 here is CATSAGGLAGTETQYF. The CDR3 DNA sequence: TGTGCCACCAGTGCCGGAGGACTAGCGGGAACAGAGACCCAGTACTTC.

Only a few counts were recorded for this clonotype. The rearrangement joins TRBV29-1 to TRBJ1-1; D gene uncertain. This CDR3 contains 15 residues. CDR1 and CDR2 (germline): SQVTM, ANQGSEA. Trimming pared 4 bases from V and 1 base from J, leaving 16 bases between. The CDR3 DNA is TGCAGCGTTGCGTTGGCCGGGCACAGGAACACTGAAGCTTTCTTT. It translates to CSVALAGHRNTEAFF.

This clonotype was seen only a few times. The chain is built from TRBV4-1 and TRBJ2-5, with TRBD1 matching over 7 bases. Germline lookup yields CDR1 MGHRA and CDR2 YSYEKL. V lost 1 base to trimming and J lost 5 bases; unmatched junction nucleotides: 10. The CDR3 extends over 16 amino acids. In DNA, the CDR3 is TGCGCCAGCAGCCAAGGCCAACGACAGGGTATGGAGACCCAGTACTTC. Translating it yields CASSQGQRQGMETQYF.

The V call is TRBV28, the J call TRBJ2-3; 7 bases match TRBD2. Losses at the gene ends were 5 bases for V and 10 bases for J; bases not matched to a gene: 15. There are 15 residues in the CDR3. Germline values: CDR1 MDHEN, CDR2 SYDVKM. The CDR3 DNA sequence: TGTGCCAGCAGTGTCTCTCCCGGGACTACGGCCGCGCAGTATTTT. Translation: CASSVSPGTTAAQYF.

A few counts support this clonotype. CDR3 DNA: TGTGCCAGCAGCCAAGGGACAAGCCCCTCCTATGGCTACACCTTC. Its translation is CASSQGTSPSYGYTF. This sequence joins TRBV3-1 and TRBJ1-2; possible D gene TRBD1, 5 bases. The CDR3 is 15 residues long. Germline lookup yields CDR1 LGHDT and CDR2 YNNKEL (reference sequence). V was pared by 1 base and J by 4 bases, with 13 bases between.

In this sample, this clonotype turned up a few times. The CDR3 DNA reads as TGTGCCAGCAGCGTAGGATCGGCGGGGCAAAACATTCAGTACTTC. Encoded protein: CASSVGSAGQNIQYF. J is TRBJ2-4 and V is TRBV9; D perhaps matches TRBD2 (6 bases). The CDR3 runs 15 residues. Germline CDR1 is SGDLS and CDR2 is YYNGEE. V was shortened by 0 bases and J by 5 bases, with 12 bases between the two germline ends.

This clonotype occurred a few times. This sequence joins TRBV15 and TRBJ1-2; 9 positions match TRBD1. Trimming took 5 bases from V and 8 from J; bases not matched to a gene: 6. From germline, CDR1 is LNHNV and CDR2 YYDKDF (reference sequence). The CDR3 consists of 13 residues. DNA of the CDR3: TGTGCCACCAGCCCCCGGACAGGGGACGGCTACACCTTC. Protein sequence: CATSPRTGDGYTF.

The V and J genes are TRBV7-9 and TRBJ2-1, with 12 bases identical to TRBD2. Per the germline V gene, CDR1 is SEHNR and CDR2 is FQNEAQ (reference sequence). The V segment lost 2 bases and the J segment 8 bases; nucleotides outside the gene matches: 10. The CDR3 totals 17 residues. The CDR3 spells CASSLPLTSGRSDEQFF. The CDR3 coding sequence is TGTGCCAGCAGCTTACCTCTTACTAGCGGGAGGTCTGATGAGCAGTTCTTC.

This chain links TRBV3-1 with TRBJ2-1; 7 bases line up with TRBD2. Germline lookup yields CDR1 LGHDT and CDR2 YNNKEL (reference sequence). V trimming: 3 bases; J trimming: 2 bases; junction bases outside the gene matches: 7. The CDR3 contains 16 residues. In nucleotides, the CDR3 is TGTGCCAGCAGCCACTCGGGACTAAGCACCTACAATGAGCAGTTCTTC. Translated: CASSHSGLSTYNEQFF.

This clonotype was counted many times. The chain recombines TRBV14 with TRBJ2-2; 12 bases are shared with TRBD2. The V gene's germline CDR1 is SGHDN and CDR2 FVKESK. J was trimmed by 5 bases and V by 2 bases; bases with no gene match: 9. This CDR3 region has 18 residues. The CDR3 protein is CASSQLAGGPNRTGELFF. The CDR3 coding sequence is TGTGCCAGCAGCCAACTAGCGGGAGGGCCAAATCGGACCGGGGAGCTGTTTTTT.

J is TRBJ1-1 and V is TRBV5-6; D is unclear. Germline lookup yields CDR1 SGHDT and CDR2 YYEEEE. Trimming shortened V by 2 bases and J by 8 bases, and 10 bases separated the two germline ends. The CDR3 length is 12 residues. The CDR3 DNA follows: TGTGCCAGCAGCTTCGGGGTATCCGAAGCTTTCTTT. The encoded protein is CASSFGVSEAFF.

V gene TRBV20-1 combines with J gene TRBJ2-1; D not certain. This CDR3 is built from 13 residues. CDR1 and CDR2 (germline): DFQATT, SNEGSKA (reference sequence). V was cut by 3 bases and J by 1 base, with 7 bases left in between. Here the CDR3 DNA reads TGCAGTGCTAGTGCCGCTTCCTACAATGAGCAGTTCTTC. It translates to CSASAASYNEQFF.

The V gene is TRBV7-9, the J gene TRBJ1-1; D possibly corresponds to TRBD1 (5 bases). Between the trimmed V and J ends, which lost 1 base and 3 bases, there was a span of 12 bases. This CDR3 has 15 amino acids. The germline CDR1 and CDR2 sequences are SEHNR and FQNEAQ (reference sequence). The CDR3 region has the DNA TGTGCCAGCAGCTTAGGAAAGGGAGGGGACACTGAAGCTTTCTTT. Translation: CASSLGKGGDTEAFF.

This clonotype occurred a few times. This chain links TRBV6-5 with TRBJ2-5; no reliable D call. The ends were cut back, 6 bases at V and 11 bases at J, with 22 bases in the middle. CDR1 and CDR2 from the germline V gene are MNHEY and SVGAGI. The CDR3 is 14 amino acids. The CDR3 loop reads CASSLTGALYEQYF. DNA for the CDR3: TGTGCCAGCAGCCTAACTGGAGCCCTATATGAGCAGTACTTC.